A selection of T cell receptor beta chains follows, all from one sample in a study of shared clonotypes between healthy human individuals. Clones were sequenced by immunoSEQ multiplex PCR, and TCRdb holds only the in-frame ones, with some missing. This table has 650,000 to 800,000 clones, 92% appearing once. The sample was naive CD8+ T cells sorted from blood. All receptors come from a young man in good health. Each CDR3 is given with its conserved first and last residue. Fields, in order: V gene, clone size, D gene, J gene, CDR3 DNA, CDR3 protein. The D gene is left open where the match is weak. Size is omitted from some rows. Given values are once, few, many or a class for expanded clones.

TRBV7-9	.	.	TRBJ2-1	TGTGCCAGCAGCTTGGGTTACAATGAGCAGTTCTTC	CASSLGYNEQFF
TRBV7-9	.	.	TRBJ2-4	TGTGCCAGCAGCATAGATTTAGGGACAGCCAAAAACATTCAGTACTTC	CASSIDLGTAKNIQYF
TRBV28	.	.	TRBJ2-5	TGTGCCAGCAGTTTATATTTGGAGCAGGAGACCCAGTACTTC	CASSLYLEQETQYF
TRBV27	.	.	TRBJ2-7	TGTGCCAGCAGTTTTTGGGGGCCCCGAGGCGACGAGCAGTACTTC	CASSFWGPRGDEQYF
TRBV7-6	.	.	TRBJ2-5	TGTGCCAGCAGCTTAGCGGGCCGCCAAGAGACCCAGTACTTC	CASSLAGRQETQYF
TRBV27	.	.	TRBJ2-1	TGTGCCAGCAGTCCCAGCAGCCGGGGCAGGGCATACAATGAGCAGTTCTTC	CASSPSSRGRAYNEQFF
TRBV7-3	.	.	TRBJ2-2	TGTGCCAGCAGCTACTCGAACACCGGGGAGCTGTTTTTT	CASSYSNTGELFF
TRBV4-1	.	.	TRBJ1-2	TGCGCCAGCACCCCAATGGTAGTCGCCTATGGCTACACCTTC	CASTPMVVAYGYTF
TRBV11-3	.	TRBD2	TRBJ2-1	TGTGCCAGCAGCTTAGTGACTAGCGGGAACAATGAGCAGTTCTTC	CASSLVTSGNNEQFF
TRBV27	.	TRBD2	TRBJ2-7	TGTGCCAGCAGTTTAGGGACTAGAGGGGAACGCGAGCAGTACTTC	CASSLGTRGEREQYF
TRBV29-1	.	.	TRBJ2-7	TGCAGCGTTAAGACACCTACGACCTACGAGCAGTACTTC	CSVKTPTTYEQYF
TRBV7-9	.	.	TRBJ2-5	TGTGCCAGCAGCTTAATTCGAGGAGAAGAAGAGACCCAGTACTTC	CASSLIRGEEETQYF
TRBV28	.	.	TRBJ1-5	TGTGCCAGCAGCCCGACGGGCAGCAATCAGCCCCAGCATTTT	CASSPTGSNQPQHF
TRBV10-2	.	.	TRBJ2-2	TGCGCCAGCAGTGAGGGCGGGGAGCTGTTTTTT	CASSEGGELFF
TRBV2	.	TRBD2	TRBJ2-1	TGTGCCAGCAGTGCAGGACTAGCGATAGTTAATGAGCAGTTCTTC	CASSAGLAIVNEQFF
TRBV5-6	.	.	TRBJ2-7	TGTGCCAGCAGCTTGGGACAACAGGGTCACCTCGAGCAGTACTTC	CASSLGQQGHLEQYF
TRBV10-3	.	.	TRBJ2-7	TGTGCCATCAGTGACACGGACGGCTACGAGCAGTACTTC	CAISDTDGYEQYF
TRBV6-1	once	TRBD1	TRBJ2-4	TGTGCCAGCAGTGAGGGACAGGGAGGGAACATTCAGTACTTC	CASSEGQGGNIQYF
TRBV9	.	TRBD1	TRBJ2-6	TGTGCCAGCAGCCAGACCCGGACAGGGGGCGTATCAGGGGCCAACGTCCTGACTTTC	CASSQTRTGGVSGANVLTF
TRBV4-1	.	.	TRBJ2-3	TGCGCCAGCAGCCAAGACGCCTACACGCAGTATTTT	CASSQDAYTQYF
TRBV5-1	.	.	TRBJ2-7	TGCGCCAGCAGCTTGGATATGGGGTTACGGGAGCAGTACTTC	CASSLDMGLREQYF
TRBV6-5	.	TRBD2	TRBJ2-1	TGTGCCACACGACTTAGCGGGACCTCCTACAATGAGCAGTTCTTC	CATRLSGTSYNEQFF
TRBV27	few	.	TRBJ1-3	TGTGCCAGCAGTTTATCGTTCGGAAACACCATATATTTT	CASSLSFGNTIYF
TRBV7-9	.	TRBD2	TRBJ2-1	TGTGCCAGCAGCCCGCTAGCGGGGAGTAACAATGAGCAGTTCTTC	CASSPLAGSNNEQFF
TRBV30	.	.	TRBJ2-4	TGTGCCTGGAGTGTAGAGGGTGGAGGAGCCAAAAACATTCAGTACTTC	CAWSVEGGGAKNIQYF
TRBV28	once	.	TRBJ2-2	TGTGCCAGCAACATGGCGGGGTCGAGCACCGGGGAGCTGTTTTTT	CASNMAGSSTGELFF
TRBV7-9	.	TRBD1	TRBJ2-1	TGTGCCAGCAGCAGACTGGACAGGGAGAATGAGCAGTTCTTC	CASSRLDRENEQFF
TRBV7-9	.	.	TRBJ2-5	TGTGCCAGCAGCCCACCTCCTGGGGAGACCCAGTACTTC	CASSPPPGETQYF
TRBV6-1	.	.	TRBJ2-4	TGTGCCAGCAGTGACCGGTTAGGAGGTTCGGCCAAAAACATTCAGTACTTC	CASSDRLGGSAKNIQYF